Below, one TCR beta chain is given with its context. How the authors handled the data: From reference gene primer amplification, estimates of nucleated cell counts were derived. Profiling relied on immunoSEQ multiplex PCR, and the TCRdb table lists in-frame clones only, not all of them. V and J calls and clone size are copied from that table; D and trimming were computed from the DNA. Of 100,000 or so clones listed, 90% to 95% were seen once; the top ten hold around 1%. This CDR3 contains 17 residues. V lost 4 bases to trimming and J lost 8 bases, with 24 bases between them. Germline V gene data show CDR1 as SGHRS and CDR2 as YFSETQ. These data are taken from a study of blood T cell repertoires in COVID-19. Turning to the study itself: The United States, Italy and Spain supplied acute and convalescent COVID-19 samples. Sample material is recorded as cDNA or gDNA derived from T cells, B-cell-depleted T cells, or PBMCs.

Sequenced: peripheral blood. This chain joins TRBV5-1 and TRBJ1-4; the D is unclear. This receptor was obtained from a man in his sixties with acute or convalescent COVID-19. The CDR3 sequence is CASSRTNPTIGAEKLFF. The CDR3 DNA is TGCGCCAGCAGCCGAACTAACCCAACGATCGGCGCGGAAAAACTGTTTTTT.